These 2 T cell receptor beta chains were all obtained from the same sample, sequenced in a study of CD8 T cells in ankylosing spondylitis. TCRdb re-derived calls from the 5' RACE reads in MiXCR, one entry per CDR3 protein. The sample includes around 180,000 distinct CDR3 sequences, roughly 13% of them seen just once. Material: blood, either unsorted or a sorted T cell fraction (not recorded which). The origin of the receptors is a female donor with ankylosing spondylitis or in good health (not recorded which).

This clonotype was seen repeatedly, ten times or more. The chain joins TRBV7-2 to TRBJ1-1, with D maybe TRBD1 (5 bases). The CDR3 is 17 amino acids. V was clipped by 2 bases and J by 0 bases, with 16 bases between them. CDR1 SGHTA and CDR2 FQGNSA come from the germline V gene. CDR3 sequence reads: CASSLLPRGVMNTEAFF. The CDR3 DNA follows: TGTGCCAGCAGCTTACTTCCTCGGGGGGTAATGAACACTGAAGCTTTCTTT. The variable domain in full, with the rest retrieved from reference TRBV7-2 and TRBJ1-1, is GAGVSQSPSNKVTEKGKDVELRCDPISGHTALYWYRQSLGQGLEFLIYFQGNSAPDKSGLPSDRFSAERTGGSVSTLTIQRTQQEDSAVYLCASSLLPRGVMNTEAFFGQGTRLTVV.

This clonotype showed up many times. The J gene is TRBJ1-6, the V gene TRBV5-1; D gene unclear. The CDR3 loop spans 15 amino acids. Germline assignment: CDR1 SGHRS and CDR2 YFSETQ. With 1 base removed from V and 6 bases from J, the gap between germline ends came to 11 bases. This chain's CDR3 is CASSLSAESNSPLHF. In DNA form, the CDR3 reads TGCGCCAGCAGCTTGTCGGCAGAGTCTAATTCACCCCTCCACTTT.